The 27 T cell receptor beta chains in this list originate from one sample, sequenced in a study of control samples from healthy donors and cancer patients. Profiling relied on immunoSEQ multiplex PCR, and the TCRdb table lists in-frame clones only, not all of them. The sample holds fewer than 200,000 clones; 96% are singletons and the top ten take 0.85% to 1.3%. Sequencing used blood. Receptor source: a woman under 40 in good health.

The DNA of the CDR3 is TGTGCCACCAGCAGAGAGGCTAGCGGGAGAGTGTACTACAATGAGCAGTTCTTC. Its protein is CATSREASGRVYYNEQFF. The chain recombines TRBV15 with TRBJ2-1; 10 nucleotides match TRBD2. Germline loops: CDR1 LNHNV, CDR2 YYDKDF (reference sequence). The V gene end was trimmed by 0 bases and the J gene end by 3 bases; junction bases not matched to a gene: 8. The CDR3 sequence is 18 residues long.

The rearrangement links TRBV5-5 to TRBJ1-2; 7 nucleotides line up with TRBD1. The CDR3 spans 13 residues. The germline V gene encodes CDR1 SGHKS and CDR2 YYEKEE (reference sequence). V dropped 3 bases and J dropped 6; count of bases not matched to a gene: 5. CDR3 DNA sequence: TGTGCCAGCAGCTACTCACAGGGGAATGGCTACACCTTC. This sequence encodes CASSYSQGNGYTF.

The J gene is TRBJ2-3, the V gene TRBV10-3; TRBD2 agrees at 14 bases. CDR1 is ENHRY, CDR2 SYGVKD, per germline. The CDR3 is made up of 20 amino acids. The trim removed 6 bases at V and 1 base at J, leaving 15 bases unmatched. CDR3 sequence reads: CAISRFGLAGGLGGTDTQYF. In nucleotides, the CDR3 is TGTGCCATCAGCAGGTTCGGACTAGCGGGGGGCCTGGGGGGCACAGATACGCAGTATTTT.

The rearrangement uses TRBV25-1 and TRBJ2-5, with 11 bases that match TRBD1. From germline, CDR1 is MGHDK and CDR2 SYGVNS. CDR3 length: 15 residues. The ends lost 6 bases at V and 1 base at J; junction bases unmatched: 4. CDR3 region: CASSNGTGGQETQYF. The DNA for the CDR3 is TGTGCCAGCAGCAACGGGACAGGGGGCCAAGAGACCCAGTACTTC.

The chain recombines TRBV4-1 with TRBJ2-2, with 13 bases matching TRBD2. The CDR3 is 17 residues long. V shed 3 bases, J shed 3 bases, and the junction held 4 bases outside the gene matches. Germline CDR1 and CDR2: MGHRA and YSYEKL. CDR3 sequence reads: CASSQGLAGIHTGELFF. CDR3 DNA sequence: TGCGCCAGCAGCCAGGGACTAGCGGGAATCCACACCGGGGAGCTGTTTTTT.

V is TRBV10-3 and J is TRBJ2-7; 8 bases are shared with TRBD2. CDR3 length: 17 amino acids. Trimming cost V 2 bases and J 5 bases; bases outside gene matches: 14. Germline assignment: CDR1 ENHRY and CDR2 SYGVKD. This CDR3 is CAISEPGGTSGAHEQYF. DNA for the CDR3: TGTGCCATCAGTGAGCCCGGAGGCACTAGCGGTGCTCACGAGCAGTACTTC.

V and J are TRBV27 and TRBJ2-2; D remains ambiguous. The germline V gene encodes CDR1 MNHEY and CDR2 SMNVEV (reference sequence). V dropped 10 bases and J dropped 7 bases, with 13 bases sitting between them. This CDR3 has 12 residues. As DNA, the CDR3 is TGTGCCACCTCACGACCGCGCGGGGAGCTGTTTTTT. As protein: CATSRPRGELFF.

The V call is TRBV3-1 (or the pseudogene TRBV3-2), the J call TRBJ1-2; maybe TRBD1 (5 bases). Trimming stripped 4 bases from V and 4 bases from J, with 16 bases between. The CDR3 is made up of 15 amino acids. Germline-derived CDR1 and CDR2 are LGHDT and YNNKEL (reference sequence). This CDR3 is CASSPSGGIIYGYTF. The CDR3 nucleotides read TGTGCCAGCAGCCCAAGTGGGGGAATCATCTATGGCTACACCTTC.

The genes are TRBV21-1 and TRBJ1-5; the D call in the table, TRBD1, was not verified against the DNA. TRBV21-1 is an annotated pseudogene. The CDR3 is 11 amino acids. CDR3 loop: CASSRKTGENF. CDR3 nucleotide sequence: TGTGCCAGCAGCCGAAAGACAGGGGAGAATTTT.

V and J are TRBV27 and TRBJ2-3; D possibly corresponds to TRBD2 (6 bases). This CDR3 is built from 15 residues. V lost 0 bases, J lost 1 base, and 8 bases lay in between. From germline, CDR1 is MNHEY and CDR2 SMNVEV (reference sequence). In nucleotides, the CDR3 is TGTGCCAGCAGTTTATCGCGGGGAGGCACAGATACGCAGTATTTT. Translating it yields CASSLSRGGTDTQYF.

The J gene is TRBJ2-1, the V gene TRBV14; possibly TRBD2 for D (7 bases). The CDR3 contains 13 residues. Trimming pared 6 bases from V and 10 bases from J, leaving 16 bases between. CDR1 is SGHDN, CDR2 FVKESK, per germline. CDR3 sequence: CASRSGGPGEQFF. The CDR3 DNA reads as TGTGCCAGCAGGTCGGGGGGCCCGGGCGAGCAGTTCTTC.

This chain joins TRBV7-8 and TRBJ1-5; D unresolved. The CDR3 contains 12 residues. Trimming took 5 bases from V and 1 from J, leaving 3 bases between them. In germline, CDR1 is SGHVS, CDR2 FQNEAQ. The CDR3 loop is CASSPSNQPQHF. The CDR3 region has the DNA TGTGCCAGCAGCCCGAGCAATCAGCCCCAGCATTTT.

The chain couples TRBV4-1 to TRBJ2-7, with D uncertain. Germline CDR1 MGHRA, CDR2 YSYEKL. CDR3 size: 14 residues. The V gene lost 0 bases and the J gene lost 6 bases, with 12 bases spanning the gap. CDR3 coding DNA: TGCGCCAGCAGCCAAGAAACGACATCCGTCGAGCAGTACTTC. This encodes CASSQETTSVEQYF.

The chain uses TRBV9 and TRBJ2-2; tentatively, D is TRBD2 (7 bases). V lost 4 bases to trimming and J lost 6 bases, with 16 bases between them. CDR1 and CDR2 (germline): SGDLS, YYNGEE. The CDR3 runs 15 residues. CDR3 bases: TGTGCCAGCAGCCCCGGTAGGGGGGGAGCCGGGGAGCTGTTTTTT. It encodes CASSPGRGGAGELFF.

The chain combines TRBV28 with TRBJ1-4; 7 positions match TRBD1. V was clipped by 4 bases and J by 7 bases; unmatched bases: 3. Germline CDR1 MDHEN, CDR2 SYDVKM. This CDR3 region has 13 residues. As DNA, the CDR3 is TGTGCCAGCAGTTCCCAGGGGGGTGAAAAACTGTTTTTT. Amino acid sequence: CASSSQGGEKLFF.

The chain employs TRBV6-1 and TRBJ2-7; D unclear. Germline V gene sequence: CDR1 MNHNS, CDR2 SASEGT. V was clipped by 0 bases and J by 6 bases, with 6 bases between them. The CDR3 is 12 amino acids. The CDR3, as DNA: TGTGCCAGCAGTGAAGCCCACCCCGAGCAGTACTTC. Protein: CASSEAHPEQYF.

The chain has TRBV28 and TRBJ1-4; no reliable D call. Looked up from germline, CDR1 is MDHEN and CDR2 is SYDVKM. V gave up 6 bases and J gave up 0 bases, with 11 bases separating them. This CDR3 comprises 15 residues. CDR3 sequence (DNA): TGTGCCAGCAGGGTTTCTATCTCAACTAATGAAAAACTGTTTTTT. Translation: CASRVSISTNEKLFF. The whole variable domain, remainder taken from reference TRBV28 and TRBJ1-4, is DVKVTQSSRYLVKRTGEKVFLECVQDMDHENMFWYRQDPGLGLRLIYFSYDVKMKEKGDIPEGYSVSREKKERFSLILESASTNQTSMYLCASRVSISTNEKLFFGSGTQLSVL.

J is TRBJ1-3 and V is TRBV28; TRBD1 agrees at 9 bases. CDR3 length: 15 amino acids. V shed 8 bases and J 0 bases; nucleotides not matched to a gene: 5. The germline V gene has CDR1 MDHEN and CDR2 SYDVKM. CDR3 coding DNA: TGTGCCAGCTCACGGGACAGGGTCTCTGGAAACACCATATATTTT. Translated: CASSRDRVSGNTIYF.

The chain couples TRBV19 to TRBJ2-3, with 9 bases lining up with TRBD1. This CDR3 is built from 15 residues. V was pared by 6 bases and J by 3 bases, with 7 bases of the junction left unmatched. CDR1 and CDR2 from the germline V gene are LNHDA and SQIVND (reference sequence). The CDR3 DNA follows: TGTGCCAGTAGCGAAACGGGACAGGGTACAGATACGCAGTATTTT. Translated, it gives CASSETGQGTDTQYF.

The CDR3: CAWSRRLRSSYEQYF. CDR3 in DNA: TGTGCCTGGAGTAGGCGACTAAGGAGCTCCTACGAGCAGTACTTC. This chain uses TRBV30 with TRBJ2-7, with a tentative D call TRBD2 (5 bases). This CDR3 has 15 amino acids. Trimming took off 2 bases at V and 0 bases at J, with 14 bases between the two ends. Looked up from germline, CDR1 is GTSNPN and CDR2 is SVGIG (reference sequence).

To note about this clone: The junction shows a germline mismatch at one end, possibly a read error. The chain has TRBV5-1 and TRBJ1-1; TRBD1 agrees at 8 bases. From germline, CDR1 is SGHRS and CDR2 YFSETQ. The CDR3 loop spans 13 amino acids. The CDR3 protein is CASSLSGQGANRF. CDR3 nucleotides: TGCGCCAGCAGCTTGTCAGGTCAGGGGGCTAATCGATTT.

This chain uses TRBV18 with TRBJ1-1, with 11 bases aligning to TRBD1. The CDR3 extends over 18 amino acids. Looked up from germline, CDR1 is KGHSH and CDR2 is LQKENI. Losses at the gene ends were 0 bases for V and 4 bases for J; bases not matched to a gene: 10. CDR3 sequence (DNA): TGTGCCAGCTCACCACCCGGGACAGGGGGTGTGGTGGCCACTGAAGCTTTCTTT. Protein sequence: CASSPPGTGGVVATEAFF.

The rearrangement joins TRBV19 to TRBJ1-5; D is unresolved. This CDR3 comprises 13 residues. Germline-derived CDR1 and CDR2 are LNHDA and SQIVND (reference sequence). Trimming stripped 5 bases from V and 10 bases from J, with 15 bases between. CDR3 sequence: CASSLSTAKPQHF. The CDR3 nucleotides read TGTGCCAGTAGTCTCTCAACAGCAAAACCCCAGCATTTT.

The chain joins TRBV30 to TRBJ2-1, with D perhaps TRBD2 (7 bases). This CDR3 spans 17 amino acids. The germline V and J ends were trimmed by 2 bases and 3 bases, with 20 bases remaining between them. Germline V gene data show CDR1 as GTSNPN and CDR2 as SVGIG (reference sequence). The CDR3 sequence is CAWSIWGGRSVYNEQFF. The CDR3 nucleotides are TGTGCCTGGAGTATTTGGGGGGGCCGAAGCGTCTACAATGAGCAGTTCTTC.

The chain combines TRBV5-1 with TRBJ2-5; 7 bases line up with TRBD1. With V trimmed by 0 bases and J by 2 bases, 7 bases remained unmatched. Per germline, CDR1 SGHRS and CDR2 YFSETQ. This CDR3 contains 16 residues. CDR3 region: CASSLESLRGQETQYF. CDR3 bases: TGCGCCAGCAGCTTGGAAAGTCTCAGGGGGCAAGAGACCCAGTACTTC.

Comments on this clone: The sample contains more than one DNA sequence encoding this CDR3. V gene TRBV5-1 combines with J gene TRBJ1-1; D may be TRBD1 (5 bases). The ends were cut back, 0 bases at V and 1 base at J, with 7 bases in the middle. Germline V gene sequence: CDR1 SGHRS, CDR2 YFSETQ. The CDR3 has 14 residues. CDR3 in amino acids: CASSLAGGNTEAFF. CDR3 DNA: TGCGCCAGCAGCTTGGCCGGGGGGAACACTGAAGCTTTCTTT.

V is TRBV27 and J is TRBJ2-1; 10 nucleotides match TRBD2. The CDR3 consists of 16 residues. The J segment lost 9 bases and the V segment lost 5 bases, leaving 13 bases of the junction unmatched. The germline V gene encodes CDR1 MNHEY and CDR2 SMNVEV (reference sequence). CDR3 protein: CASSVSPSGRYSEQFF. The CDR3 DNA is TGTGCCAGCAGTGTCAGTCCTAGCGGGAGATATAGTGAGCAGTTCTTC.